This is a list of T cell receptor beta chains from one sample in a study of shared clonotypes between healthy human individuals. This table comes from immunoSEQ multiplex PCR, and its TCRdb copy is limited to in-frame clones, with some not included. The repertoire includes about 2 million clones, approximately 94% of them detected once, and 0.9% to 1.3% sits in the top ten. The sequencing sample was made of naive CD8+ T cells sorted from blood. These receptors originate from a young man in good health. The CDR3 runs from the conserved cysteine through the conserved F or W. Each record gives: D gene, V gene, J gene, clone size, CDR3 protein, CDR3 DNA. The D gene is left open where the match is weak. Clone size, where shown, is once, few, many, or a class for clones that have expanded.

-,TRBV15,TRBJ1-2,-,CATSRDLGGSGYGYTF,TGTGCCACCAGCAGAGATCTCGGAGGGTCAGGCTATGGCTACACCTTC
-,TRBV2,TRBJ2-3,-,CASQDPLLRDTQYF,TGTGCCAGCCAAGATCCCCTATTGAGGGATACGCAGTATTTT
-,TRBV27,TRBJ2-5,-,CASSPPGLGETQYF,TGTGCCAGCAGTCCGCCGGGGTTGGGAGAGACCCAGTACTTC
-,TRBV14,TRBJ2-3,-,CASSREGDTDTQYF,TGTGCCAGCAGCCGGGAAGGGGACACAGATACGCAGTATTTT
-,TRBV6-5,TRBJ2-3,-,CASSLLGGTDTQYF,TGTGCCAGCAGTCTCCTGGGGGGCACAGATACGCAGTATTTT
-,TRBV13,TRBJ1-1,-,CASSPTSTRKTEAFF,TGTGCCAGCAGCCCGACCTCGACTCGGAAGACTGAAGCTTTCTTT
-,TRBV11-2,TRBJ2-7,-,CASSFGEVAYEQYF,TGTGCCAGCAGCTTTGGGGAAGTCGCCTACGAGCAGTACTTC
-,TRBV6-1,TRBJ1-1,-,CASSESRLTFF,TGTGCCAGCAGTGAATCCCGTTTGACTTTCTTT
-,TRBV2,TRBJ2-5,-,CASSAYEETQYF,TGTGCCAGCAGTGCCTATGAAGAGACCCAGTACTTC
-,TRBV5-1,TRBJ1-1,-,CASSLEGWTEAFF,TGCGCCAGCAGCTTGGAGGGCTGGACTGAAGCTTTCTTT
-,TRBV29-1,TRBJ2-1,-,CSVVAAISYNEQFF,TGCAGCGTTGTAGCGGCTATCTCCTACAATGAGCAGTTCTTC
-,TRBV19,TRBJ1-1,-,CASSIGWLLNVMNTEAFF,TGTGCCAGTAGTATTGGTTGGCTCCTGAACGTAATGAACACTGAAGCTTTCTTT
TRBD2,TRBV5-1,TRBJ2-2,-,CASSLVAGWNTGELFF,TGCGCCAGCAGCTTGGTAGCGGGGTGGAACACCGGGGAGCTGTTTTTT
TRBD2,TRBV6-5,TRBJ2-1,-,CASSPIAGQQFF,TGTGCCAGCAGCCCCATAGCGGGCCAGCAGTTCTTC
-,TRBV14,TRBJ2-2,-,CASSHFRATGRSGELFF,TGTGCCAGCAGCCATTTCCGGGCCACGGGCCGATCCGGGGAGCTGTTTTTT
TRBD1,TRBV6-5,TRBJ1-2,-,CASSWGTGRMGYTF,TGTGCCAGCAGTTGGGGGACAGGGCGAATGGGCTACACCTTC
TRBD2,TRBV4-2,TRBJ2-5,-,CASSRTSGGAETQYF,TGTGCCAGCAGCCGGACTAGCGGGGGGGCAGAGACCCAGTACTTC
-,TRBV29-1,TRBJ1-2,-,CSVPTGKAGGYTF,TGCAGCGTCCCAACAGGGAAGGCAGGAGGCTACACCTTC
-,TRBV9,TRBJ1-2,-,CASSTRQLNYGYTF,TGTGCCAGCAGCACCCGACAGTTGAACTATGGCTACACCTTC
-,TRBV13,TRBJ2-3,-,CASSADLDTDTQYF,TGTGCCAGCAGCGCGGACTTAGACACAGATACGCAGTATTTT
TRBD1,TRBV30,TRBJ2-1,-,CAWGRTGYLNEQFF,TGTGCCTGGGGGAGGACAGGGTATCTGAATGAGCAGTTCTTC
TRBD1,TRBV7-9,TRBJ2-7,-,CASSNRDRLTYEQYF,TGTGCCAGCAGCAACCGGGACAGGCTTACCTACGAGCAGTACTTC
-,TRBV7-7,TRBJ2-1,-,CASSRDSDSYNEQFF,TGTGCTAGCAGCCGGGACTCTGACTCCTACAATGAGCAGTTCTTC
TRBD2,TRBV27,TRBJ2-7,-,CASSLDIRTSAYEQYF,TGTGCCAGCAGTTTAGATATCCGGACTAGCGCTTACGAGCAGTACTTC
-,TRBV4-1,TRBJ1-4,-,CASSQDWEGENEKLFF,TGCGCCAGCAGCCAAGATTGGGAGGGGGAGAATGAAAAACTGTTTTTT
TRBD1,TRBV7-2,TRBJ2-2,-,CASSLTGADNGELFF,TGTGCCAGCAGCTTGACAGGGGCCGATAACGGGGAGCTGTTTTTT
-,TRBV7-6,TRBJ1-1,-,CASSGEGRPEAFF,TGTGCCAGCAGCGGGGAAGGCCGGCCTGAAGCTTTCTTT
-,TRBV5-1,TRBJ1-2,-,CASSLEGSGGYTF,TGCGCCAGCAGCTTGGAGGGATCTGGTGGCTACACCTTC
-,TRBV19,TRBJ1-5,-,CATNGQGGNQPQHF,TGTGCCACCAATGGGCAGGGCGGCAATCAGCCCCAGCATTTT
TRBD2,TRBV9,TRBJ2-7,-,CASKGDYSYEQYF,TGTGCCAGCAAAGGGGACTACTCCTACGAGCAGTACTTC
TRBD1,TRBV2,TRBJ2-7,-,CASSVHGRGTGAYEQYF,TGTGCCAGCAGTGTCCACGGCAGGGGGACAGGGGCCTACGAGCAGTACTTC
TRBD1,TRBV9,TRBJ1-1,-,CASRGLGQGPNTEAFF,TGTGCCAGCAGGGGACTCGGACAGGGTCCGAACACTGAAGCTTTCTTT
TRBD2,TRBV27,TRBJ2-2,-,CASSLILAGGRSGELFF,TGTGCCAGCAGTTTAATTTTAGCGGGGGGGCGAAGCGGGGAGCTGTTTTTT
TRBD1,TRBV7-9,TRBJ1-2,-,CASSSPGGANYGYTF,TGTGCCAGCAGCAGCCCAGGGGGAGCTAACTATGGCTACACCTTC
-,TRBV2,TRBJ2-7,-,CASHFSGDEQYF,TGTGCCAGCCACTTCTCTGGCGACGAGCAGTACTTC
-,TRBV5-1,TRBJ2-2,-,CASSLEVLGGELFF,TGCGCCAGCAGCTTGGAGGTACTGGGCGGGGAGCTGTTTTTT
-,TRBV11-2,TRBJ2-1,-,CASSLGPLAPGTYNEQFF,TGTGCCAGCAGCTTAGGCCCGCTAGCGCCGGGAACCTACAATGAGCAGTTCTTC
TRBD2,TRBV7-9,TRBJ2-1,-,CASSSQRDPYNEQFF,TGTGCCAGCAGCTCACAGCGGGACCCCTACAATGAGCAGTTCTTC
-,TRBV13,TRBJ2-2,-,CASSYGQLSVSGELFF,TGTGCCAGCAGCTATGGACAGTTATCAGTGTCCGGGGAGCTGTTTTTT
TRBD1,TRBV27,TRBJ2-3,-,CASSPAGTGLADTQYF,TGTGCCAGCAGTCCCGCCGGGACAGGGCTTGCAGATACGCAGTATTTT
-,TRBV6-6,TRBJ1-5,-,CASRDNQPQHF,TGTGCCAGCAGGGACAATCAGCCCCAGCATTTT
TRBD1,TRBV28,TRBJ2-7,-,CASTHRQGAYEQYF,TGTGCCAGCACCCACAGACAGGGGGCTTACGAGCAGTACTTC
-,TRBV4-3,TRBJ2-7,-,CASSQDGDGDEQYF,TGCGCCAGCAGCCAAGACGGAGACGGCGACGAGCAGTACTTC
TRBD2,TRBV27,TRBJ2-7,-,CASSPPGLGCYF,TGTGCCAGCAGTCCCCCGGGACTAGGATGTTACTTC
TRBD2,TRBV9,TRBJ2-1,-,CASSPKLTSSASYNEQFF,TGTGCCAGCAGCCCAAAGCTGACTAGCTCCGCCTCCTACAATGAGCAGTTCTTC
-,TRBV30,TRBJ1-1,once,CAWSAGGVGNTEAFF,TGTGCCTGGAGTGCGGGCGGAGTCGGGAACACTGAAGCTTTCTTT
-,TRBV10-3,TRBJ1-4,-,CAISRGPNEKLFF,TGTGCCATCAGCAGAGGTCCCAATGAAAAACTGTTTTTT
-,TRBV2,TRBJ1-6,-,CASSERPAGEFNSPLHF,TGTGCCAGCAGTGAACGCCCAGCAGGCGAATTTAATTCACCCCTCCACTTT
-,TRBV5-8,TRBJ2-7,-,CASSLGLTYEQYF,TGTGCCAGCAGCTTGGGGCTCACCTACGAGCAGTACTTC
-,TRBV27,TRBJ1-2,-,CASSLRGAYGYTF,TGTGCCAGCAGTTTACGCGGAGCATATGGCTACACCTTC